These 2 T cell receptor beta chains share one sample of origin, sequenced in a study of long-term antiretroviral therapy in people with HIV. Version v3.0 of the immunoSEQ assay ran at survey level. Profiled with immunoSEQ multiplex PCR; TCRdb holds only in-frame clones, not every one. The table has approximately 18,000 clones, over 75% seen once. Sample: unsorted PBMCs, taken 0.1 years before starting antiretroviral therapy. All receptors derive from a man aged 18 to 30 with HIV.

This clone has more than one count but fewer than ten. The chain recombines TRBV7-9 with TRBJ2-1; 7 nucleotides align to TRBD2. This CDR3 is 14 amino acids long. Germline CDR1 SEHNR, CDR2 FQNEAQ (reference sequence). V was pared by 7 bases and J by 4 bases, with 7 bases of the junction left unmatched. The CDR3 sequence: CASKASGQYNEQFF. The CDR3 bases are TGTGCCAGCAAGGCTAGCGGACAATACAATGAGCAGTTCTTC.

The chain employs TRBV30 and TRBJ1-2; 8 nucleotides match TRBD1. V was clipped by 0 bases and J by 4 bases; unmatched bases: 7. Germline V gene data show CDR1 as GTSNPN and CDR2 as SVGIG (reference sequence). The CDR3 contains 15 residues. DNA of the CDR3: TGTGCCTGGAGTGTAAGCGACAGGGGAGCCTATGGCTACACCTTC. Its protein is CAWSVSDRGAYGYTF. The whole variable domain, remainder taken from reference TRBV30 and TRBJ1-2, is SQTIHQWPATLVQPVGSPLSLECTVEGTSNPNLYWYRQAAGRGLQLLFYSVGIGQISSEVPQNLSASRPQDRQFILSSKKLLLSDSGFYLCAWSVSDRGAYGYTFGSGTRLTVV.